The 10 T cell receptor beta chains below come from one sample, sequenced in a study of blood T cell repertoires in COVID-19. TCRdb keeps only in-frame clones here, not all; method: immunoSEQ multiplex PCR. The sample records under 350,000 clones, 80% to 90% being singletons. Source material: peripheral blood. The receptors were gathered from a woman aged 70-85 years with acute or convalescent COVID-19.

This clone was seen a single time. V is TRBV29-1 and J is TRBJ2-5; D is ambiguous. CDR1 and CDR2 from the germline V gene are SQVTM and ANQGSEA. This CDR3 spans 12 amino acids. Trimming cost V 2 bases and J 7 bases, with 11 bases left between them. CDR3 region: CSVESSPRTQYF. The DNA of the CDR3 is TGCAGCGTTGAATCTTCCCCCCGGACCCAGTACTTC.

This clone was counted once. The chain combines TRBV24-1 with TRBJ1-1; a weak D match, TRBD1 (6 bases). Between the trimmed V and J ends, which lost 9 bases and 1 base, there was a span of 14 bases. Germline CDR1 and CDR2: KGHDR and SFDVKD. CDR3 length: 14 residues. For the CDR3, the DNA is TGTGCCACCGTGGGGGGGACACCGAACACTGAAGCTTTCTTT. Residues: CATVGGTPNTEAFF.

The rearrangement links TRBV5-1 to TRBJ1-2; D might be TRBD1 (6 bases). The germline CDR1 and CDR2 sequences are SGHRS and YFSETQ. Deletions cut 0 bases from V and 4 bases from J, with 10 bases between. The CDR3 sequence is 14 residues long. The DNA for the CDR3 is TGCGCCAGCAGCTTGGTAGTACAGGGCTATGGCTACACCTTC. It is translated as CASSLVVQGYGYTF.

The J gene is TRBJ1-2, the V gene TRBV3-1 (or the pseudogene TRBV3-2), with 9 bases aligning to TRBD1. Germline assignment: CDR1 LGHDT and CDR2 YNNKEL (reference sequence). The junction had 6 bases not matched to a gene; V was cut back by 6 bases and J by 4 bases. The CDR3 is 14 residues long. CDR3 sequence: CASRPGTGFYGYTF. The CDR3 region has the DNA TGTGCCAGCAGGCCCGGGACAGGGTTCTATGGCTACACCTTC.

The chain uses TRBV14 and TRBJ1-1; D remains unclear. CDR1 and CDR2 from the germline V gene are SGHDN and FVKESK. This CDR3 has 13 residues. The V and J ends lost 2 bases and 5 bases respectively, with 9 bases between them. The CDR3 coding sequence is TGTGCCAGCAGCCAAATAAGAGGAACTGAAGCTTTCTTT. It translates to CASSQIRGTEAFF.

This sequence joins TRBV7-9 and TRBJ2-5, with D maybe TRBD1 (6 bases). The CDR3 loop spans 13 amino acids. The V gene's germline CDR1 is SEHNR and CDR2 FQNEAQ (reference sequence). Trimming removed 6 bases from V and 4 bases from J, with 12 bases in between. The CDR3 DNA follows: TGTGCCAGCAGTCGGGCAGGGGCAGAGACCCAGTACTTC. Translating it yields CASSRAGAETQYF. The full variable domain, in which reference TRBV7-9 and TRBJ2-5 provide the parts outside the CDR3, is DTGVSQNPRHKITKRGQNVTFRCDPISEHNRLYWYRQTLGQGPEFLTYFQNEAQLEKSRLLSDRFSAERPKGSFSTLEIQRTEQGDSAMYLCASSRAGAETQYFGPGTRLLVL.

The V call is TRBV5-1, the J call TRBJ1-2; D unclear. Trimming left V 0 bases short and J 6 bases short, with 18 bases between. The CDR3 has 16 residues. From germline, CDR1 is SGHRS and CDR2 YFSETQ. This chain's CDR3 is CASSLGVAGSPNGYTF. CDR3 coding DNA: TGCGCCAGCAGCTTGGGAGTAGCGGGTAGCCCCAATGGCTACACCTTC.

V usage is TRBV7-6 and J usage is TRBJ2-7; 9 bases agree with TRBD1. In germline, CDR1 is SGHVS, CDR2 FNYEAQ. The CDR3 length is 15 residues. The junction had 9 bases not matched to a gene; V was cut back by 5 bases and J by 4 bases. The CDR3 loop reads CASSTTGTGRYEQYF. CDR3 DNA: TGTGCCAGCAGCACGACCGGGACAGGGCGATACGAGCAGTACTTC.

In DNA form, the CDR3 reads TGTGCCAGCTCCCCGGGGGGTGGGGTTGGCACTGAAGCTTTCTTT. Protein product: CASSPGGGVGTEAFF. V and J are TRBV18 and TRBJ1-1; the D gene is possibly TRBD1 (5 bases). CDR3 length equals 15 residues. Germline CDR1 is KGHSH and CDR2 is LQKENI. Trimming took 6 bases from V and 4 from J, leaving 18 bases between them.

This clone was observed a few times. The J gene is TRBJ1-4, the V gene TRBV19, with a weak D call TRBD1 (6 bases). V was trimmed by 9 bases and J by 2 bases, leaving 16 bases between them. The V gene's germline CDR1 is LNHDA and CDR2 SQIVND (reference sequence). The CDR3 sequence is 15 residues long. This CDR3 is CASRKVGATNEKLFF. As DNA, the CDR3 is TGTGCCAGCCGAAAAGTGGGGGCGACTAATGAAAAACTGTTTTTT.